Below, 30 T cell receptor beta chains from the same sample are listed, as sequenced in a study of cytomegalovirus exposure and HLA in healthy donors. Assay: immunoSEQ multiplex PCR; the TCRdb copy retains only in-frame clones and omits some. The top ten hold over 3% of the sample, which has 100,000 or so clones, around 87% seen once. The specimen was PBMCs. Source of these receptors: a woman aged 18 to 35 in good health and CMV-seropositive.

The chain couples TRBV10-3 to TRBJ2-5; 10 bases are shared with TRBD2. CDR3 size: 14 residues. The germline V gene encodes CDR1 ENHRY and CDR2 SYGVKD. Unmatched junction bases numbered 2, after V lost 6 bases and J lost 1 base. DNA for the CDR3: TGTGCCATCAGCAAGCGGGGGGGCCAAGAGACCCAGTACTTC. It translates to CAISKRGGQETQYF.

The CDR3 loop reads CASSLGLAGRTDTQYF. DNA of the CDR3: TGCGCCAGCAGCTTGGGACTAGCGGGTCGCACAGATACGCAGTATTTT. The chain joins TRBV5-1 to TRBJ2-3; 10 bases align to TRBD2. J gave up 1 base and V 0 bases, and 2 bases lay outside the gene matches. The germline CDR1 and CDR2 sequences are SGHRS and YFSETQ. The CDR3 has 16 amino acids. Looking up the rest from reference TRBV5-1 and TRBJ2-3 gives the full variable domain: KAGVTQTPRYLIKTRGQQVTLSCSPISGHRSVSWYQQTPGQGLQFLFEYFSETQRNKGNFPGRFSGRQFSNSRSEMNVSTLELGDSALYLCASSLGLAGRTDTQYFGPGTRLTVL.

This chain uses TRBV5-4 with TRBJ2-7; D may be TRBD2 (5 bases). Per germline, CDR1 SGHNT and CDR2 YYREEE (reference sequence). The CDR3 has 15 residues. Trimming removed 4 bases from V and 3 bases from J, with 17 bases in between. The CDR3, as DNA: TGTGCCAGCAGCCCGCGGAGCGGAGCCTACTACGAGCAGTACTTC. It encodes CASSPRSGAYYEQYF.

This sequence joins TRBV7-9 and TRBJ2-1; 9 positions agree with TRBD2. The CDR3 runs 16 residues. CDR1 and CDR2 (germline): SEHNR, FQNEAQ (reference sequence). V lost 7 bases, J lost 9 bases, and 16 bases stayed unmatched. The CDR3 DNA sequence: TGTGCCAGCACCCCCCCTAGCGGCGGGAGGGGGGGTGAGCAGTTCTTC. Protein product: CASTPPSGGRGGEQFF.

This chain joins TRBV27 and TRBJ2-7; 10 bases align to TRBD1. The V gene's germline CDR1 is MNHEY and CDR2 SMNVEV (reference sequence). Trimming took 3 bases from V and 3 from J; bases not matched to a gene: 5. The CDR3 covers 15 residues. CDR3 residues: CASSLVGTGVYEQYF. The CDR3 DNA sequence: TGTGCCAGCAGTTTGGTAGGGACAGGGGTCTACGAGCAGTACTTC.

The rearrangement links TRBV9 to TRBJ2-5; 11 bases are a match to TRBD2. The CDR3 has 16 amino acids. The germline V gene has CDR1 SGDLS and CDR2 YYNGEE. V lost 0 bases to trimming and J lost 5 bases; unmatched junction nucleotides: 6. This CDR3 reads CASSVGVSGGAETQYF. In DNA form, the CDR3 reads TGTGCCAGCAGCGTAGGTGTTAGCGGGGGGGCGGAGACCCAGTACTTC.

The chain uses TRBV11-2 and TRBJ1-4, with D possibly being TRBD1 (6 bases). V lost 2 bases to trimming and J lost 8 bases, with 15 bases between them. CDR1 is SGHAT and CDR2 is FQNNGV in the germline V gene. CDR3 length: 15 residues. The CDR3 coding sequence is TGTGCCAGCAGCTTACTTCCGGGACAACTAGAAAAACTGTTTTTT. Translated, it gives CASSLLPGQLEKLFF.

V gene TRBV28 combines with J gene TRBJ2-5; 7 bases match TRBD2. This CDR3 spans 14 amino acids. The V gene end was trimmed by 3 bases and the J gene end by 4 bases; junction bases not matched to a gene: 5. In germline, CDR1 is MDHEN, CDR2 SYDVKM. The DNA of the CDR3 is TGTGCCAGCAGTTTCGCGGGAGTCATAGAGACCCAGTACTTC. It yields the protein CASSFAGVIETQYF.

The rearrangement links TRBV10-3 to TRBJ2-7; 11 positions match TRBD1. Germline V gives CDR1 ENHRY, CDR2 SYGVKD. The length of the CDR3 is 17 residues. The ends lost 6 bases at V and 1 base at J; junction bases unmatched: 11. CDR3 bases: TGTGCCATCAGCAAGGTCCCGGGACAGGGGGGGTCCTACGAGCAGTACTTC. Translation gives CAISKVPGQGGSYEQYF.

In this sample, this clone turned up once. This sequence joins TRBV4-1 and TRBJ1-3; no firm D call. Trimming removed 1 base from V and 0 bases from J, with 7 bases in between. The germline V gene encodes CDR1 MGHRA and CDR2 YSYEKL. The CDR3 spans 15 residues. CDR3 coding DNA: TGCGCCAGCAGCCAAGTAATCAGCTCTGGAAACACCATATATTTT. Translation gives CASSQVISSGNTIYF.

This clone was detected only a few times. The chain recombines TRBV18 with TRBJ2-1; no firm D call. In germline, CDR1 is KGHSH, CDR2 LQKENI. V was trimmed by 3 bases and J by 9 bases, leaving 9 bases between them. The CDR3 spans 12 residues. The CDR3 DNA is TGTGCCAGCTCACCCGACTCCGGTGAGCAGTTCTTC. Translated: CASSPDSGEQFF.

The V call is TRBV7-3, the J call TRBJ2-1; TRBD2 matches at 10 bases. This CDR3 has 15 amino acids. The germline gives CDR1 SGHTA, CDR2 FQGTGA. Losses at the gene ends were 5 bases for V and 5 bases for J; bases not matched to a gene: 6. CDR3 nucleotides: TGTGCCAGCAGCGCCTCCGGGACTAGCGACAATGAGCAGTTCTTC. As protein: CASSASGTSDNEQFF.

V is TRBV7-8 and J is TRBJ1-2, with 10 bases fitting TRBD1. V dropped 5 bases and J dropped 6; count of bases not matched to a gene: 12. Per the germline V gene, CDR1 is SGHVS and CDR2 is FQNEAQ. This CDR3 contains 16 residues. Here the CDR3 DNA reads TGTGCCAGCAGCGTCGGACAGGGGGGGATAGGAGATGGCTACACCTTC. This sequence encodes CASSVGQGGIGDGYTF.

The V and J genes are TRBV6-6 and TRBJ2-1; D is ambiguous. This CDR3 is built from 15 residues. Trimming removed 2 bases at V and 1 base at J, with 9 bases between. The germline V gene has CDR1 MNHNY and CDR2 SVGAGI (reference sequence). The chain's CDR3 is CASSYLPSSYNEQFF. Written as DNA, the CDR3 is TGTGCCAGCAGTTACCTCCCTAGTTCCTACAATGAGCAGTTCTTC.

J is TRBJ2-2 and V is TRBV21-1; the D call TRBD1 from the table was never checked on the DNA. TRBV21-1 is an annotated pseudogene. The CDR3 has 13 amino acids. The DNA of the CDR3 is TGTGCCAGCCGGGGACAGCGTCCCCGGGAGCTGTTTTTT. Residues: CASRGQRPRELFF.

The CDR3 spells CAWQYYGYTF. CDR3 nucleotides: TGTGCCTGGCAGTACTATGGCTACACCTTC. This sequence joins TRBV30 and TRBJ1-2; D remains unclear. The CDR3 loop spans 10 amino acids. The germline V and J ends were trimmed by 5 bases and 3 bases, with 4 bases remaining between them. Germline-derived CDR1 and CDR2 are GTSNPN and SVGIG (reference sequence).

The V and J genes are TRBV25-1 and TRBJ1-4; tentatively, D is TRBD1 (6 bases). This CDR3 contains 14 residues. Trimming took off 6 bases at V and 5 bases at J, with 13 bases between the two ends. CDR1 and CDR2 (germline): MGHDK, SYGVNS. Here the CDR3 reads CASRETGWNEKLFF. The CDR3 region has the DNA TGTGCCAGCAGGGAGACAGGATGGAATGAAAAACTGTTTTTT.

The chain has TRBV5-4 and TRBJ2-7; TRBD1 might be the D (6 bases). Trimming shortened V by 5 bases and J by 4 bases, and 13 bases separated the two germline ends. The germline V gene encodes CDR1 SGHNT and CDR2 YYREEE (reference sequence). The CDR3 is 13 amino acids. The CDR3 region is CASSRTESYEQYF. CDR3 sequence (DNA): TGTGCCAGCAGTAGGACAGAGAGTTACGAGCAGTACTTC.

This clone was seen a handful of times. In nucleotides, the CDR3 is TGTGCCAGCAGTCCGGACAGGGGCTATGGCTACACCTTC. Its protein product is CASSPDRGYGYTF. The rearrangement links TRBV2 to TRBJ1-2; TRBD1 agrees at 9 bases. From germline, CDR1 is SNHLY and CDR2 FYNNEI. Germline trimming cut 5 bases from V and 4 bases from J; bases unmatched to any gene: 2. The CDR3 runs to 13 residues. Full variable domain (missing parts from reference TRBV2 and TRBJ1-2): EPEVTQTPSHQVTQMGQEVILRCVPISNHLYFYWYRQILGQKVEFLVSFYNNEISEKSEIFDDQFSVERPDGSNFTLKIRSTKLEDSAMYFCASSPDRGYGYTFGSGTRLTVV.

The CDR3 region has the DNA TGTGCCAGCACCGGACAGGTTCTCTCCTACGAGCAGTACTTC. It encodes CASTGQVLSYEQYF. This sequence joins TRBV28 and TRBJ2-7; 7 positions match TRBD1. Germline V gives CDR1 MDHEN, CDR2 SYDVKM. Trimming took 7 bases from V and 0 from J; bases not matched to a gene: 6. CDR3 length equals 14 residues. Based on the CDR3 plus reference TRBV28 and TRBJ2-7, the full variable domain is DVKVTQSSRYLVKRTGEKVFLECVQDMDHENMFWYRQDPGLGLRLIYFSYDVKMKEKGDIPEGYSVSREKKERFSLILESASTNQTSMYLCASTGQVLSYEQYFGPGTRLTVT.

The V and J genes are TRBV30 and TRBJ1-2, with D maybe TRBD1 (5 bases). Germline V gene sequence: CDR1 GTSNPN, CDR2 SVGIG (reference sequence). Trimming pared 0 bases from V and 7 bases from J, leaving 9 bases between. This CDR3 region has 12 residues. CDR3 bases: TGTGCCTGGAGTGTACTCGGGGGTGGCTACACCTTC. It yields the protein CAWSVLGGGYTF.

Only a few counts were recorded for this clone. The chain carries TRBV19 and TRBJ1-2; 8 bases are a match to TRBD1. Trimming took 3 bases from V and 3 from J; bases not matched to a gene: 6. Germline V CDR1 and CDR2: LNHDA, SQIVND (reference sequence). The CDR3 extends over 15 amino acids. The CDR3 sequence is CASSMWTGFDYGYTF. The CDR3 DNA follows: TGTGCCAGTAGTATGTGGACAGGGTTTGACTATGGCTACACCTTC. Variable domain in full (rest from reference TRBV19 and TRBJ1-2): DGGITQSPKYLFRKEGQNVTLSCEQNLNHDAMYWYRQDPGQGLRLIYYSQIVNDFQKGDIAEGYSVSREKKESFPLTVTSAQKNPTAFYLCASSMWTGFDYGYTFGSGTRLTVV.

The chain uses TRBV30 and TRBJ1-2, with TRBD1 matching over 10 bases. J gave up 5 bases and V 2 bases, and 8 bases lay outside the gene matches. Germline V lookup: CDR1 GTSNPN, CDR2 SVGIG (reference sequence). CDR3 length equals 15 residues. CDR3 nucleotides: TGTGCCTGGAGTTCCCGGGACAGGGGAATTTATGGCTACACCTTC. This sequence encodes CAWSSRDRGIYGYTF.

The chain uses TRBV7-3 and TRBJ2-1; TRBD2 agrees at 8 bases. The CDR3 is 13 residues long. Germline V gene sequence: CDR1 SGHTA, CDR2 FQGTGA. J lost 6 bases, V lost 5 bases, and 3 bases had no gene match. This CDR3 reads CASSEGTSNEQFF. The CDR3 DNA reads TGTGCCAGCAGCGAAGGGACTAGCAATGAGCAGTTCTTC.

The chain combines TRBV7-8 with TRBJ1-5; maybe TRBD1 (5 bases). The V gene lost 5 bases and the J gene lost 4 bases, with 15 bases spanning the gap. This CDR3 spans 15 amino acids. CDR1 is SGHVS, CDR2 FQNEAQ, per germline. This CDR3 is CASSLPGGVNQPQHF. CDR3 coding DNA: TGTGCCAGCAGCCTCCCGGGGGGGGTTAATCAGCCCCAGCATTTT.

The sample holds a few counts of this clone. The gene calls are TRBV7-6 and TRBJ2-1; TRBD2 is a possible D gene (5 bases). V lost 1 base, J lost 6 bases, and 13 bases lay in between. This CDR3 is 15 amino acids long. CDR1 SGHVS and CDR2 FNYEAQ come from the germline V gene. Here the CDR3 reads CASSLGGSFGNEQFF. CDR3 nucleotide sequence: TGTGCCAGCAGCTTAGGCGGGTCATTCGGCAATGAGCAGTTCTTC. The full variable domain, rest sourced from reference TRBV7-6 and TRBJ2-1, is GAGVSQSPRYKVTKRGQDVALRCDPISGHVSLYWYRQALGQGPEFLTYFNYEAQQDKSGLPNDRFSAERPEGSISTLTIQRTEQRDSAMYRCASSLGGSFGNEQFFGPGTRLTVL.

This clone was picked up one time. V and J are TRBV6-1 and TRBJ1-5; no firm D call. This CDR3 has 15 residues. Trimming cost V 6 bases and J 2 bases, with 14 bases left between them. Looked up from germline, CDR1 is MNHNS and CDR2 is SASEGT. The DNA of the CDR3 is TGTGCCAGCAGGGAGGGAGGGAATGGCAATCAGCCCCAGCATTTT. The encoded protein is CASREGGNGNQPQHF.

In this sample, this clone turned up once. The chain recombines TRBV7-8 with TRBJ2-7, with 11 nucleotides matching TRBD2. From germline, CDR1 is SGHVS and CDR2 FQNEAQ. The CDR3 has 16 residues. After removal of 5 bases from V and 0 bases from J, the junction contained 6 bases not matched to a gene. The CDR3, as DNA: TGTGCCAGCAGCCTGCGACTAGCGGGGAGCTCCTACGAGCAGTACTTC. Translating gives CASSLRLAGSSYEQYF.

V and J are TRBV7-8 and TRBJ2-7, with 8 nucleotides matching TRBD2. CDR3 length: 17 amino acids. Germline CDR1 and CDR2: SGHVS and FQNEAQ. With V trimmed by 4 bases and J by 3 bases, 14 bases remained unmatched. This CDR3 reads CASSSVAGPPEYYEQYF. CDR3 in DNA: TGTGCCAGCAGCTCCGTAGCGGGGCCCCCGGAATACTACGAGCAGTACTTC.

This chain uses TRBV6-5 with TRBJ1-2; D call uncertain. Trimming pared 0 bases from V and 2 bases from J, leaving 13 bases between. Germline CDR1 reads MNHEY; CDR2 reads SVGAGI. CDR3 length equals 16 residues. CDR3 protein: CASSYSNYRENYGYTF. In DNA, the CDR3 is TGTGCCAGCAGTTACTCGAACTACCGCGAGAACTATGGCTACACCTTC.